Reported below is one T cell receptor (beta chain). What it recognizes is unknown. These data originate in a study of STAT5B mutations in CD4+ large granular lymphocyte leukemia. Study as a whole: Healthy donors showed HLA-associated enrichment of the CDR3 'QG' motif.

From germline, CDR1 is KGHSH and CDR2 LQKENI. This CDR3 comprises 14 residues. Trimming took off 6 bases at V and 1 base at J, with 12 bases between the two ends. Controls came from buffy coats of healthy blood donors. As handled by the study authors: Productive clonotypes were detectable down to 2.59 x 10-5 frequency. Sequencing used immunoSEQ multiplex PCR; TCRdb keeps in-frame clones, though not all of them. That table gives V, J and clone size, and the DNA gave D and trimming. This sample has 31,000 or so clones, with under 80% found just once. Study-level results: Without HLA matching, higher CD4+ than CD8+ T-LGLL clonality could reflect small sample size.

The rearrangement links TRBV18 to TRBJ2-5, with a weak D call TRBD2 (5 bases). The clonotype comes from a human donor in good health. The sequenced sample consisted of CD4+ T cells from blood buffy coats. The chain's CDR3 is CASSYNAGQETQYF. CDR3 DNA: TGTGCCAGCTCCTACAACGCGGGCCAAGAGACCCAGTACTTC.